A selection of T cell receptor beta chains follows, all from one sample in a study of T-cell reconstitution after alpha-beta-depleted transplantation in children. MiXCR, run by TCRdb on the PCR reads, gives a single entry per CDR3 protein. The sample holds 450,000 to 700,000 distinct CDR3 sequences, 20% to 30% seen once. The sample was PBMCs, taken before TCRalphabeta/CD19-depleted stem cell transplant. The receptor source for this set is a boy younger than two with Wiskott-Aldrich syndrome, due to receive a stem cell transplant. Both conserved end residues are part of each CDR3. A D gene is named only where the DNA matches it firmly. Some rows have no size entry. The others give once, few or many, or a class for an expanded clone.

d_gene	len	abundance	v_gene	j_gene	CDR3aa	CDR3nt
TRBD2	18	-	TRBV5-1	TRBJ2-3	CASSLQVTSGSWTDTQYF	TGCGCCAGCAGCTTGCAGGTGACTAGCGGGAGTTGGACAGATACGCAGTATTTT
-	17	few	TRBV10-2	TRBJ2-4	CASSEPKGGLAKNIQYF	TGCGCCAGCAGTGAGCCGAAGGGGGGGCTAGCCAAAAACATTCAGTACTTC
-	17	-	TRBV14	TRBJ2-5	CASSQDKLRAEQETQYF	TGTGCCAGCAGCCAAGATAAATTGCGGGCGGAACAAGAGACCCAGTACTTC
TRBD2	18	few	TRBV24-1	TRBJ2-1	CATSPSDPGTSPYNEQFF	TGTGCCACCAGTCCGTCGGACCCCGGGACTAGCCCCTACAATGAGCAGTTCTTC
-	17	-	TRBV12-3/TRBV12-4	TRBJ1-5	CASSFLFQQNSNQPQHF	TGTGCCAGCAGTTTTCTTTTCCAACAGAATAGCAATCAGCCCCAGCATTTT
-	16	-	TRBV20-1	TRBJ1-2	CSASSSLRGPPNGYTF	TGCAGTGCTAGCTCCTCCTTGAGGGGCCCGCCTAATGGCTACACCTTC
-	14	-	TRBV5-1	TRBJ2-2	CASSFGLDTGELFF	TGCGCCAGCAGCTTTGGGCTAGACACCGGGGAGCTGTTTTTT
TRBD2	15	once	TRBV3-1	TRBJ2-7	CASSRGTSGRYEQYF	TGTGCCAGCAGCCGAGGGACTAGCGGGAGATACGAGCAGTACTTC
TRBD2	15	few	TRBV20-1	TRBJ2-5	CSAQGLAGLSETQYF	TGCAGTGCTCAAGGACTAGCGGGTTTATCGGAGACCCAGTACTTC
-	13	-	TRBV18	TRBJ2-5	CASSPPGRETQYF	TGTGCCAGCTCACCACCAGGGAGGGAGACCCAGTACTTC
TRBD2	14	-	TRBV30	TRBJ2-1	CAWGTSGDYNEQFF	TGTGCCTGGGGGACTAGCGGAGATTACAATGAGCAGTTCTTC
-	16	-	TRBV27	TRBJ1-6	CASSLGAAGGNSPLHF	TGTGCCAGCAGTTTAGGGGCCGCGGGAGGGAATTCACCCCTCCACTTT
TRBD1	14	-	TRBV20-1	TRBJ2-1	CSATDRGIWNEQFF	TGCAGTGCCACTGACAGGGGGATCTGGAATGAGCAGTTCTTC
-	13	-	TRBV18	TRBJ1-1	CASSPRKGVEAFF	TGTGCCAGCTCACCACGGAAGGGCGTTGAAGCTTTCTTT
-	15	-	TRBV5-1	TRBJ2-3	CASSLSPSGADTQYF	TGCGCCAGCAGCTTGAGCCCAAGCGGAGCAGATACGCAGTATTTT
-	16	-	TRBV3-1	TRBJ1-2	CASSQEGRHPDYGYTF	TGTGCCAGCAGCCAAGAAGGGAGACACCCGGATTATGGCTACACCTTC
-	13	-	TRBV3-1	TRBJ1-1	CASSQATNTEAFF	TGTGCCAGCAGCCAAGCGACCAACACTGAAGCTTTCTTT
TRBD2	13	many	TRBV12-3/TRBV12-4	TRBJ2-1	CASSPLADNEQFF	TGTGCCAGCAGTCCACTAGCGGACAATGAGCAGTTCTTC
-	16	-	TRBV5-1	TRBJ2-1	CASSLDDFGSYNEQFF	TGCGCCAGCAGCTTGGACGACTTCGGTTCCTACAATGAGCAGTTCTTC
-	13	-	TRBV27	TRBJ2-1	CASSHRLPNEQFF	TGTGCCAGCAGTCACAGACTCCCTAATGAGCAGTTCTTC
-	14	few	TRBV5-1	TRBJ2-1	CASRVGGSKNEQFF	TGCGCCAGCAGAGTCGGCGGAAGCAAGAATGAGCAGTTCTTC
TRBD1	16	once	TRBV12-3/TRBV12-4	TRBJ2-2	CASSPLETGGAGELFF	TGTGCCAGCAGCCCACTCGAGACAGGGGGGGCCGGGGAGCTGTTTTTT
TRBD2	16	-	TRBV4-2	TRBJ2-1	CASSQDWSGRGGEQFF	TGTGCCAGCAGCCAAGATTGGAGCGGGAGAGGGGGTGAGCAGTTCTTC
-	16	-	TRBV12-3/TRBV12-4	TRBJ2-1	CASSWMSGPSYNEQFF	TGTGCCAGCAGTTGGATGAGCGGACCCTCCTACAATGAGCAGTTCTTC
-	14	-	TRBV10-3	TRBJ2-2	CAISLVAATGELFF	TGTGCCATCAGTTTGGTAGCGGCCACCGGGGAGCTGTTTTTT
-	17	once	TRBV14	TRBJ2-3	CASSQPYFVNSTDTQYF	TGTGCCAGCAGCCAACCCTATTTCGTTAACAGCACAGATACGCAGTATTTT
TRBD1	15	-	TRBV5-1	TRBJ1-2	CASSLEGQGADGYTF	TGCGCCAGCAGCTTGGAAGGACAGGGGGCGGATGGCTACACCTTC
TRBD1	16	few	TRBV20-1	TRBJ1-1	CSARVGGAVVNTEAFF	TGCAGTGCTAGGGTAGGGGGCGCAGTCGTGAACACTGAAGCTTTCTTT
-	12	few	TRBV24-1	TRBJ2-5	CATSDLRETQYF	TGTGCCACCAGTGATTTGCGAGAGACCCAGTACTTC
-	16	-	TRBV5-1	TRBJ2-7	CASSREHGTSRYEQYF	TGCGCCAGCAGCCGGGAACACGGGACGAGTCGCTACGAGCAGTACTTC
TRBD2	18	-	TRBV5-1	TRBJ2-1	CASSFFLAGVKNYNEQFF	TGCGCCAGCAGCTTCTTCCTAGCGGGAGTGAAAAACTACAATGAGCAGTTCTTC
-	15	few	TRBV12-3/TRBV12-4	TRBJ1-2	CASSLRQGQNYGYTF	TGTGCCAGCAGTTTACGGCAGGGACAAAACTATGGCTACACCTTC
-	11	few	TRBV12-3/TRBV12-4	TRBJ1-1	CASSFAQGAFF	TGTGCCAGCAGTTTTGCACAGGGAGCTTTCTTT
TRBD2	16	few	TRBV9	TRBJ2-7	CASSVTTSGSSYEQYF	TGTGCCAGCAGCGTCACGACTAGCGGGAGCTCCTACGAGCAGTACTTC
TRBD2	15	-	TRBV10-3	TRBJ2-7	CAISVGTSGTYEQYF	TGTGCCATCAGTGTGGGGACTAGCGGGACGTACGAGCAGTACTTC
-	13	few	TRBV7-9	TRBJ1-1	CASSLVGATEAFF	TGTGCCAGCAGCTTAGTGGGGGCCACTGAAGCTTTCTTT
-	17	few	TRBV28	TRBJ2-7	CASSDPVRRTSSYEQYF	TGTGCCAGCAGCGACCCGGTGAGACGTACTAGCTCCTACGAGCAGTACTTC
TRBD2	14	-	TRBV5-5	TRBJ2-7	CASSHGTSGERQYF	TGTGCCAGCAGTCACGGGACTAGCGGAGAAAGGCAGTACTTC
TRBD1	15	few	TRBV5-1	TRBJ1-6	CASSLGQGVGSPLHF	TGCGCCAGCAGCTTAGGACAGGGAGTAGGATCACCCCTCCACTTT
-	15	-	TRBV10-3	TRBJ2-1	CAISESALGYNEQFF	TGTGCCATCAGTGAGTCGGCACTAGGCTACAATGAGCAGTTCTTC
TRBD2	17	few	TRBV10-3	TRBJ2-7	CAISESKLAGLYYEQYF	TGTGCCATCAGTGAGTCTAAACTAGCGGGACTTTACTACGAGCAGTACTTC